This TCR beta chain was sequenced in a study of T cells in Graves' hyperthyroidism and ophthalmopathy. Study overall: Peripheral blood samples were taken at initial diagnosis, prior to any treatment. Whole-study results and caveats: Ophthalmopathy stood apart from stable hyperthyroidism in a 13 V-J model.

Amplified regions were TCR beta CDR3 sequences from RNA transcripts. Primed by the HTBI set, a first-round RT-PCR was run on the TCR CDR3. TCRdb re-called the multiplex PCR reads through MiXCR, storing one row per CDR3 protein. The sample includes a few hundred thousand distinct CDR3 sequences, roughly 14% of them seen just once. Germline CDR1 MNHNS, CDR2 SASEGT. The CDR3 is 18 amino acids. V lost 5 bases to trimming and J lost 2 bases; unmatched junction nucleotides: 11. This clonotype has just a few counts. What it recognizes is unknown. Cells are PBMCs isolated from 9 to 10 ml of fresh blood. The TCR originated in a woman under 30 with Graves' hyperthyroidism that later progressed to Graves' ophthalmopathy. The chain employs TRBV6-1 and TRBJ2-3; 12 bases map to TRBD1. The sample comprised blood. The CDR3 is CASSPFPPGQGATDTQYF. DNA of the CDR3: TGTGCCAGCAGTCCCTTCCCCCCGGGACAGGGGGCCACAGATACGCAGTATTTT.